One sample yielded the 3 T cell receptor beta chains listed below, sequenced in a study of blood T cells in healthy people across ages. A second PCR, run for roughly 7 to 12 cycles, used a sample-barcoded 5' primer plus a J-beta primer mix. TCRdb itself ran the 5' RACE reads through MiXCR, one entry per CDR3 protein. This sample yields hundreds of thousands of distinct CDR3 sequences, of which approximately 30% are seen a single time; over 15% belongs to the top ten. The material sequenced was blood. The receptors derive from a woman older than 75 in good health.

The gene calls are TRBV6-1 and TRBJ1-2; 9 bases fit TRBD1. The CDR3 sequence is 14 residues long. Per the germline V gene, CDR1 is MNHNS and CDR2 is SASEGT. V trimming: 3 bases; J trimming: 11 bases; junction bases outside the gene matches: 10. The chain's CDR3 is CASSESRGTGRYTF. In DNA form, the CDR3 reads TGTGCCAGCAGTGAGAGTCGCGGGACAGGGAGGTACACCTTC.

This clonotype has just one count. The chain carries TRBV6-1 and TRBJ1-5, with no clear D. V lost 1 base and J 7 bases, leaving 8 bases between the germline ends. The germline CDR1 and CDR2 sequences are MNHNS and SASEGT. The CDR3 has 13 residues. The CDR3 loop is CASSEVRLQPQHF. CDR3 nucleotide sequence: TGTGCCAGCAGTGAAGTCCGGCTACAGCCCCAGCATTTT.

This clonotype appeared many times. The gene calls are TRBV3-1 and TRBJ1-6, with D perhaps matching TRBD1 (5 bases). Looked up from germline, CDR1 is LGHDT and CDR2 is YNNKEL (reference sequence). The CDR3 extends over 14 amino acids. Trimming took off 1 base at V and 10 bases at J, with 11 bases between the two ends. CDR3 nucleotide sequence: TGTGCCAGCAGCCAAGGCAGGGCTAACTCACCCCTCCACTTT. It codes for CASSQGRANSPLHF.